One sample yielded the 15 T cell receptor beta chains listed below, sequenced in a study of cytotoxic CD8 clonotypes in ibrutinib-treated CLL. Clones were read by immunoSEQ multiplex PCR, and TCRdb kept only the in-frame ones, dropping some. Of 65,000 to 80,000 clones in the sample, over 80% are singletons; the top ten hold 38%. The sequencing here drew on PBMCs, taken after 24 months of ibrutinib treatment. Receptor source: a human donor with chronic lymphocytic leukemia.

The gene calls are TRBV12-5 and TRBJ1-3; D gene ambiguous. Germline CDR1 reads LGHNT; CDR2 reads FRNRAP. This CDR3 has 16 amino acids. Trimming shortened V by 3 bases and J by 4 bases, and 16 bases separated the two germline ends. The CDR3 bases are TGTGCTAGTGGTTTTCTAGGGTCCAATGCGGGAAACACCATATATTTT. It specifies CASGFLGSNAGNTIYF. Drawing the rest from reference TRBV12-5 and TRBJ1-3, the complete variable domain is DARVTQTPRHKVTEMGQEVTMRCQPILGHNTVFWYRQTMMQGLELLAYFRNRAPLDDSGMPKDRFSAEMPDATLATLKIQPSEPRDSAVYFCASGFLGSNAGNTIYFGEGSWLTVV.

The chain combines TRBV19 with TRBJ2-2, with 7 bases aligning to TRBD1. The germline gives CDR1 LNHDA, CDR2 SQIVND (reference sequence). The V gene end was trimmed by 5 bases and the J gene end by 1 base; junction bases not matched to a gene: 4. This CDR3 region has 15 residues. Here the CDR3 reads CASSHRDRNTGELFF. As DNA, the CDR3 is TGTGCCAGTAGTCACCGGGACAGGAACACCGGGGAGCTGTTTTTT.

J is TRBJ2-3 and V is TRBV9, with unresolved D. Germline V gene sequence: CDR1 SGDLS, CDR2 YYNGEE. The CDR3 extends over 16 amino acids. Deletions cut 0 bases from V and 0 bases from J, with 11 bases between. The DNA for the CDR3 is TGTGCCAGCAGCGTAGGTTCTGAGATTAGCACAGATACGCAGTATTTT. Residues: CASSVGSEISTDTQYF.

V and J are TRBV5-6 and TRBJ2-7; the D gene is possibly TRBD2 (5 bases). In germline, CDR1 is SGHDT, CDR2 YYEEEE. V was cut by 5 bases and J by 1 base, with 16 bases left in between. The CDR3 runs 15 residues. This CDR3 is CASSVSPSLSYEQYF. CDR3 coding DNA: TGTGCCAGCAGTGTTTCGCCTAGCTTATCCTACGAGCAGTACTTC.

This clone has only one observation. V gene TRBV10-1 combines with J gene TRBJ2-2; a weak D match, TRBD2 (6 bases). Per the germline V gene, CDR1 is WNHNN and CDR2 is SYGVQD (reference sequence). The CDR3 spans 12 residues. The ends were cut back, 8 bases at V and 5 bases at J, with 9 bases in the middle. In DNA, the CDR3 is TGCGCCAGCTTCCTAGCGACCGGGGAGCTGTTTTTT. Translated, it gives CASFLATGELFF.

The chain carries TRBV25-1 and TRBJ2-3; 7 bases map to TRBD2. J gave up 1 base and V 1 base, and 8 bases lay outside the gene matches. Germline V gene sequence: CDR1 MGHDK, CDR2 SYGVNS. CDR3 length: 17 amino acids. The CDR3 reads CASSEWGGGDGTDTQYF. CDR3 nucleotides: TGTGCCAGCAGTGAATGGGGGGGAGGGGACGGCACAGATACGCAGTATTTT.

This chain uses TRBV6-6 with TRBJ1-2, with 9 nucleotides matching TRBD1. Per the germline V gene, CDR1 is MNHNY and CDR2 is SVGAGI (reference sequence). The J segment lost 11 bases and the V segment lost 2 bases, leaving 6 bases of the junction unmatched. This CDR3 spans 13 amino acids. This CDR3 is CASSYTDRGQYTF. CDR3 nucleotide sequence: TGTGCCAGCAGTTACACGGACAGGGGACAATACACCTTC.

This sequence joins TRBV7-6 and TRBJ2-5; D gene unclear. The germline CDR1 and CDR2 sequences are SGHVS and FNYEAQ. With 1 base removed from V and 4 bases from J, the gap between germline ends came to 13 bases. The CDR3 has 15 residues. The CDR3 DNA is TGTGCCAGCAGCTTAGAGCTGGGTTTCGGAGAGACCCAGTACTTC. It is translated as CASSLELGFGETQYF.

The chain uses TRBV6-5 and TRBJ2-1; D perhaps matches TRBD1 (6 bases). Germline-derived CDR1 and CDR2 are MNHEY and SVGAGI. V lost 6 bases, J lost 6 bases, and 15 bases lay in between. The CDR3 loop spans 14 amino acids. CDR3 nucleotide sequence: TGTGCCAGCAGCCTAGGTGTAGGGGGCAATGAGCAGTTCTTC. It encodes CASSLGVGGNEQFF.

V gene TRBV7-3 combines with J gene TRBJ1-1; the match to TRBD1 covers 7 bases. The CDR3 totals 16 residues. The germline V gene encodes CDR1 SGHTA and CDR2 FQGTGA. The junction had 8 bases not matched to a gene; V was cut back by 3 bases and J by 1 base. The CDR3 region is CASSLSPTGKNTEAFF. The CDR3 DNA sequence: TGTGCCAGCAGCTTGAGTCCGACAGGGAAGAACACTGAAGCTTTCTTT.

This chain links TRBV10-3 with TRBJ1-5; D possibly corresponds to TRBD1 (6 bases). CDR1 is ENHRY and CDR2 is SYGVKD in the germline V gene. The length of the CDR3 is 15 residues. Trimming left V 8 bases short and J 0 bases short, with 14 bases between. DNA for the CDR3: TGTGCCATCCGGCCAGGGGCCGATAGCAATCAGCCCCAGCATTTT. It translates to CAIRPGADSNQPQHF.

This clone has just one count. The J gene is TRBJ1-4, the V gene TRBV5-4; TRBD1 aligns across 8 bases. CDR3 length: 16 residues. Germline V gene lookup returns CDR1 SGHNT and CDR2 YYREEE (reference sequence). V lost 4 bases and J lost 0; bases outside the gene matches: 5. As DNA, the CDR3 is TGTGCCAGCAGCATCAACAGGGGGGCAACTAATGAAAAACTGTTTTTT. Translating gives CASSINRGATNEKLFF.

The V gene is TRBV28, the J gene TRBJ2-7; 7 bases are shared with TRBD1. Germline CDR1 and CDR2: MDHEN and SYDVKM. This CDR3 has 13 residues. With 2 bases clipped from V and 3 bases from J, the junction kept 1 base outside the gene matches. The CDR3 sequence: CASSLGTDYEQYF. The CDR3 region has the DNA TGTGCCAGCAGTTTAGGGACAGACTACGAGCAGTACTTC.

The genes are TRBV2 and TRBJ2-3; D unresolved. Germline CDR1 and CDR2: SNHLY and FYNNEI. The ends were cut back, 5 bases at V and 6 bases at J, with 6 bases in the middle. The CDR3 is 11 amino acids. Written as DNA, the CDR3 is TGTGCCAGCAGTAGCATGGATACGCAGTATTTT. Its translation: CASSSMDTQYF.

V and J are TRBV6-5 and TRBJ1-4; the D is unclear. This CDR3 has 13 amino acids. CDR1 is MNHEY and CDR2 is SVGAGI in the germline V gene. Trimming removed 2 bases at V and 6 bases at J, with 7 bases between. The CDR3 spells CASSYRSYEKLFF. The CDR3 bases are TGTGCCAGCAGTTACCGCTCCTATGAAAAACTGTTTTTT.